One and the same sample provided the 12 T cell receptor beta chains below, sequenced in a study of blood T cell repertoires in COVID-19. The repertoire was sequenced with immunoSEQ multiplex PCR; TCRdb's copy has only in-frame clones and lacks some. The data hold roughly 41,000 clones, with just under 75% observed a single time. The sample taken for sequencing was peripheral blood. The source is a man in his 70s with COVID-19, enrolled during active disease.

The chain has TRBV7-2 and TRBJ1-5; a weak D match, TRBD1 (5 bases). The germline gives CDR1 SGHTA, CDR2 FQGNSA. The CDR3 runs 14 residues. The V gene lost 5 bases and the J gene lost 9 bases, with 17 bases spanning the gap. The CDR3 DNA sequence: TGTGCCAGCAGCCCCGACAGCCTGGTAGGGCCCCAGCATTTT. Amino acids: CASSPDSLVGPQHF.

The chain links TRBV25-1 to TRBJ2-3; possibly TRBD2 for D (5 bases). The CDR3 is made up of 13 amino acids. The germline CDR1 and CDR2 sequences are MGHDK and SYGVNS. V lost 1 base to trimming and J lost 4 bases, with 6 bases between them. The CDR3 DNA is TGTGCCAGCAGTGAATTGAGGGCAGATACGCAGTATTTT. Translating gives CASSELRADTQYF.

The CDR3 sequence: CASRGGWNTEAFF. CDR3 in DNA: TGTGCCAGCCGCGGAGGATGGAACACTGAAGCTTTCTTT. The chain couples TRBV11-2 to TRBJ1-1; unclear D gene. Deletions cut 8 bases from V and 1 base from J, with 11 bases between. The length of the CDR3 is 13 residues. The germline gives CDR1 SGHAT, CDR2 FQNNGV.

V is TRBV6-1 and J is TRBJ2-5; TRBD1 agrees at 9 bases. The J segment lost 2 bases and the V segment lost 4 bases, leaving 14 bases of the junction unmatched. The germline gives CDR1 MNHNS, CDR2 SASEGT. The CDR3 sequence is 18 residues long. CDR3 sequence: CASSARPHRGLGQETQYF. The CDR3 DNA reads TGTGCCAGCAGTGCCCGGCCCCACAGGGGGCTGGGGCAAGAGACCCAGTACTTC.

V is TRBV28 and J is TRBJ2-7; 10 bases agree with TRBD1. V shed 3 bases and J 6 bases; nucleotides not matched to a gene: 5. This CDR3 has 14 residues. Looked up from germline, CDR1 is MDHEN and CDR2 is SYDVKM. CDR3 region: CASSLGQGNVEQYF. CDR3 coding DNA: TGTGCCAGCAGTTTGGGACAGGGGAACGTCGAGCAGTACTTC.

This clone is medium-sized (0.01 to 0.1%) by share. As DNA, the CDR3 is TGTGCCATCAGTGAGCTAGCGGGTGAACAGCCCCAGCATTTT. Residues: CAISELAGEQPQHF. This chain joins TRBV10-3 and TRBJ1-5; the D is unclear. V lost 2 bases, J lost 7 bases, and 12 bases lay in between. The CDR3 has 14 residues. CDR1 and CDR2 from the germline V gene are ENHRY and SYGVKD.

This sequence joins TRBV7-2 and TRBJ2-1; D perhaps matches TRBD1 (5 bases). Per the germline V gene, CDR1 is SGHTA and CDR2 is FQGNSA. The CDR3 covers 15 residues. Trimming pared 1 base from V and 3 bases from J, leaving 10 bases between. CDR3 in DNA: TGTGCCAGCAGCTTAGTTTTGACAGACTACAATGAGCAGTTCTTC. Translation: CASSLVLTDYNEQFF.

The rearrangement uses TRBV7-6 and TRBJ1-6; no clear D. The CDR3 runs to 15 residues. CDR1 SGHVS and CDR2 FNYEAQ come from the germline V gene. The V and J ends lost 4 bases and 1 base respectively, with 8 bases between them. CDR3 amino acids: CASSSAQSYNSPLHF. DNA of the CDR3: TGTGCCAGCAGCTCCGCACAATCCTATAATTCACCCCTCCACTTT.

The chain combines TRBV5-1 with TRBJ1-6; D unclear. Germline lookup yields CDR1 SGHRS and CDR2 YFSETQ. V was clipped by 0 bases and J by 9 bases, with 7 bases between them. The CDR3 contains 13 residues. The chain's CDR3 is CASSLGEFSPLHF. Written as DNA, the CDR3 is TGCGCCAGCAGCTTGGGCGAGTTTTCACCCCTCCACTTT.

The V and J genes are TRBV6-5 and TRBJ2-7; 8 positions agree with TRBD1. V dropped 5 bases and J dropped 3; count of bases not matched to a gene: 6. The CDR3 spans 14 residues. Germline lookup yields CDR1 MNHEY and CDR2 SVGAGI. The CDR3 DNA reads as TGTGCCAGCAGTCCGCGGACAGGGTTCTACGAGCAGTACTTC. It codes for CASSPRTGFYEQYF.

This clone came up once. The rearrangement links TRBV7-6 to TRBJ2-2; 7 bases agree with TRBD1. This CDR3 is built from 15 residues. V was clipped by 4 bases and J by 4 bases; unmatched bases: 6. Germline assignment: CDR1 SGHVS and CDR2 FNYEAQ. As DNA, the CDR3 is TGTGCCAGCAGCTCGCAGGGGGTCGGCACCGGGGAGCTGTTTTTT. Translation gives CASSSQGVGTGELFF.

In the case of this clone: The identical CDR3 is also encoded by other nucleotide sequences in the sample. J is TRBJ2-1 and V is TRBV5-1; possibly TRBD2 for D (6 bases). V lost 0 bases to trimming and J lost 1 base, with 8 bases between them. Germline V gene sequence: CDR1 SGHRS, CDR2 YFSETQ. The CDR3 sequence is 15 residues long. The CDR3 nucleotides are TGCGCCAGCAGCTTGGACGGGAGTTCCTACAATGAGCAGTTCTTC. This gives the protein CASSLDGSSYNEQFF.